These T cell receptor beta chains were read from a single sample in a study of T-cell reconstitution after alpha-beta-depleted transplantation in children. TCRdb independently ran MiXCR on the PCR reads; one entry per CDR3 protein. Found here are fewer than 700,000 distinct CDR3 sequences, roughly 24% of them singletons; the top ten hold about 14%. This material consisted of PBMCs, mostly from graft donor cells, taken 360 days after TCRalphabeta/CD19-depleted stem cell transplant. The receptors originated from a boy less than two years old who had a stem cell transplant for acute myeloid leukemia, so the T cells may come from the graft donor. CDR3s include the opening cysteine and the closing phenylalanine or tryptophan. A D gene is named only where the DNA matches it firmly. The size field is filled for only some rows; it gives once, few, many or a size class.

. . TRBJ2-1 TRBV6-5 TGTGCCAGCAGTTCTCAGGGAAGCTCCTACAATGAGCAGTTCTTC CASSSQGSSYNEQFF
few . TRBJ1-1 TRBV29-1 TGCAGCGTTGACCAGCCTGAAGCTTTCTTT CSVDQPEAFF
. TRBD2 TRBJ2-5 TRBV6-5 TGTGCCAGCAGTTACGAAGCGGGGGGTGGGGAGACCCAGTACTTC CASSYEAGGGETQYF
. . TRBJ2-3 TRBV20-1 TGCAGTGCCACAGGGCCCCTAGCGACAGATACGCAGTATTTT CSATGPLATDTQYF
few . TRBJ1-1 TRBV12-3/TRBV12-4 TGTGCCAGCAGTTTAGTTATCACTGAAGCTTTCTTT CASSLVITEAFF
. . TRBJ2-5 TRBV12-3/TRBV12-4 TGTGCCAGCAGTTTAGGTCGTTGGCTAGCGAGGGACGAGGAGACCCAGTACTTC CASSLGRWLARDEETQYF
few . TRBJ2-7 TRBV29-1 TGCAGCGTTGAGTGGGGGCAAGGGAGCTCCTACGAGCAGTACTTC CSVEWGQGSSYEQYF
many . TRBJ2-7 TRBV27 TGTGCCAGCAGTTTAACTAGTCGGTACGAGCAGTACTTC CASSLTSRYEQYF
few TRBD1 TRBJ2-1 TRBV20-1 TGCAGTGCTTTTCAAGGGGGCCTCTCCTACAATGAGCAGTTCTTC CSAFQGGLSYNEQFF
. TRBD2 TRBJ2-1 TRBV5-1 TGCGCCAGCAGCTTGTATCCTCCCCTAGCGGGGGGCCGAAACCCGTCGTACAATGAGCAGTTCTTC CASSLYPPLAGGRNPSYNEQFF
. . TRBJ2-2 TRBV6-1 TGTGCCAGCATACAGGGTAACACCGGGGAGCTGTTTTTT CASIQGNTGELFF
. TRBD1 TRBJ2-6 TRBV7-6 TGTGCCAGCAGCAATAGTGGACAGGCCGTAGGAGGGGCCAACGTCCTGACTTTC CASSNSGQAVGGANVLTF
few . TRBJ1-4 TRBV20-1 TGCAGTGCAGAGCCCCCCGGGGGGCGTGATGAAAAACTGTTTTTT CSAEPPGGRDEKLFF
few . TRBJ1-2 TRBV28 TGTGCCAGCAGCAGCGGGGGCCATGGCTACACCTTC CASSSGGHGYTF
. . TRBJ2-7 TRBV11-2 TGTGCCAGCAGCTTAGAGTGGCAGGGGACCTACGAGCAGTACTTC CASSLEWQGTYEQYF
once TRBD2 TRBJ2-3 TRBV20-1 TGCAGTGTAACGCGAGCGGGGGGGCGCCTAGATACGCAGTATTTT CSVTRAGGRLDTQYF
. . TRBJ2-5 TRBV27 TGTGCCAGCAATTCGGGGGTTACAGTGTACCAAGAGACCCAGTACTTC CASNSGVTVYQETQYF
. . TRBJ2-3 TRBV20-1 TGCAGTGCTCCGACTAGGATTCGAGGAGATACGCAGTATTTT CSAPTRIRGDTQYF
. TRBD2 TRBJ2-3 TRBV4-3 TGCGCCAGCAGCCGGCAACCCGTAGCGGGGGCAACAGATACGCAGTATTTT CASSRQPVAGATDTQYF
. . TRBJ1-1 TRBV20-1 TGCAGTGCTAAACTGAACACTGAAGCTTTCTTT CSAKLNTEAFF
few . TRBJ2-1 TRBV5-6 TGTGCCAGCAGGCCGAGGAGGACAGCGGGTGTAGGTGAGCAGTTCTTC CASRPRRTAGVGEQFF
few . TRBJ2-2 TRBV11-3 TGTGCCAGCAGCCCCCGTCGAACCACGGCCGGGGAGCTGTTTTTT CASSPRRTTAGELFF
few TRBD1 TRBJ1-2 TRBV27 TGTGCCAGCAGCTCCCTCGGGGACAGGGGCTCTGGCTACACCTTC CASSSLGDRGSGYTF
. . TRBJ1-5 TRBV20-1 TGCAGTGCTAGAAACCCGGGTGGCAATCAGCCCCAGCATTTT CSARNPGGNQPQHF
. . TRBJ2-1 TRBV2 TGTGCCAGCAGTTTCCCAGGGTATGAGCAGTTCTTC CASSFPGYEQFF
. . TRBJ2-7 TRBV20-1 TGCAGTGCTCTCCGGGACCTGAGCTCCTACGAGCAGTACTTC CSALRDLSSYEQYF
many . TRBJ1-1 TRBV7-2 TGTGCCAGCAGCACGCGGACGGGGACGAACACTGAAGCTTTCTTT CASSTRTGTNTEAFF
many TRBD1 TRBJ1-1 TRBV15 TGTGCCACCAGCCTCCTTCTCGGGGACAGGGTGGCTTTCTTT CATSLLLGDRVAFF
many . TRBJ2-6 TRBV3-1 TGTGCCAGCAGCCAAAGCGAGGGAGGCAGCTCTGGGGCCAACGTCCTGACTTTC CASSQSEGGSSGANVLTF
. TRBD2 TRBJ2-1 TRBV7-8 TGTGCCAGCAGCCAAGGGACTAGCGGGGGGGCTCGGTACAATGAGCAGTTCTTC CASSQGTSGGARYNEQFF
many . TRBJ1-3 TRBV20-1 TGCAGTGCTTCCCGTTCTGGAAACACCATATATTTT CSASRSGNTIYF
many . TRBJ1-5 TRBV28 TGTGCCAGCAGTGTCCTTAGCAATCAGCCCCAGCATTTT CASSVLSNQPQHF
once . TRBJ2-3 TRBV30 TGTGCCGAAGCGCCACTTAGCGCAGATACGCAGTATTTT CAEAPLSADTQYF
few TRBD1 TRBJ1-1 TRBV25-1 TGTGCCAGCAGTGGGACAGGGGCGGCTTTCTTT CASSGTGAAFF
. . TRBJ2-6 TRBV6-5 TGTGCCAGCAGTTACGACAGTGTAAAATTCTCTGGGGCCAACGTCCTGACTTTC CASSYDSVKFSGANVLTF
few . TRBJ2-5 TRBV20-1 TGCAGTGCTAGAGGGATGGGCCGAACCCAAGAGACCCAGTACTTC CSARGMGRTQETQYF
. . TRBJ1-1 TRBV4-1 TGCGCCAGCAGCCAAGAGGGCAGGCAGAATGCTTTCTTT CASSQEGRQNAFF
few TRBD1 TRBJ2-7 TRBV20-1 TGCAGTGCTAGAGATAAGGACAGGGAATACGAGCAGTACTTC CSARDKDREYEQYF
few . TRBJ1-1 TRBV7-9 TGTGCCAGCTCACCTCCGGGACAGAACACTGAAGCTTTCTTT CASSPPGQNTEAFF
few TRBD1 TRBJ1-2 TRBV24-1 TGTGCCACCAGTGATTTTTCAGGGGGCGGCGGCTACACCTTC CATSDFSGGGGYTF
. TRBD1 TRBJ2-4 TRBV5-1 TGCGCCAGCAGCCCGGGACAGGGGAGGGCCAAAAACATTCAGTACTTC CASSPGQGRAKNIQYF
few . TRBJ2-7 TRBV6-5 TGTGCCAGCAGTTACACGGCCCAGGGACTCTCCTACGAGCAGTACTTC CASSYTAQGLSYEQYF
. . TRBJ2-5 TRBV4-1 TGCGCCAGCAGCCAAGATCGGGTGGGGTACCAAGAGACCCAGTACTTC CASSQDRVGYQETQYF
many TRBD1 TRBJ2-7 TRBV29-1 TGCATTGGAGGACAGGGGCCCGAGCAGTACTTC CIGGQGPEQYF
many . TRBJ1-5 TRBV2 TGTGCCAGCAGAGTGGGAAGGAATCAGCCCCAGCATTTT CASRVGRNQPQHF
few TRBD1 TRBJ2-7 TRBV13 TGTGCCAGCAGCTTAAGGAAGCAGGGGGAGTCCTACGAGCAGTACTTC CASSLRKQGESYEQYF
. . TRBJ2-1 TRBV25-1 TGTGCCAGCAAAAAATCACGGGGATATTCCTACAATGAGCAGTTCTTC CASKKSRGYSYNEQFF
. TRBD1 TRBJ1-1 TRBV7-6 TGTGCCAGCAGCGGGACAGGGAGGGCCGGGGCTTTCTTT CASSGTGRAGAFF
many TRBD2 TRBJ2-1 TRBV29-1 TGCAGCGTTGACCACCCCCCAGCGGGGGCCTACAATGAGCAGTTCTTC CSVDHPPAGAYNEQFF
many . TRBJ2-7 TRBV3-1 TGTGCCAGCAGCCAAGATCCCCTCAATTCCTACGAGCAGTACTTC CASSQDPLNSYEQYF